This note documents a single T cell receptor (beta chain) sequence. Its antigen is unidentified. The CDR3 totals 15 residues. The V gene's germline CDR1 is SNHLY and CDR2 FYNNEI. V was clipped by 4 bases and J by 1 base; unmatched bases: 5. This entry is derived from a study of T cell responses to AZD1222 COVID-19 vaccine. Only in-frame clones appear in the TCRdb table, and some are missing; sequencing was by immunoSEQ multiplex PCR. The sample shows over 120,000 clones, 70% to 90% of them seen only once. General study findings and limits: Spike as a whole was targeted by vaccine-associated CD4 TCRs, dominant at 160-218 and 743-854. Baseline antibody screening turned up just a handful of seropositive AZD1222 recipients. Donors skewed white British and female; clonal diversity was possibly underestimated. Two AZD1222 administrations were followed by greater Spike-specific TCR breadth and depth.

The chain links TRBV2 to TRBJ2-3; 7 nucleotides agree with TRBD2. This specimen consisted of peripheral blood, obtained on day 0 of AZD1222 vaccination. The receptor was isolated from an adult in good health. Here the CDR3 reads CASSGGSTGTDTQYF. CDR3 coding DNA: TGTGCCAGCAGTGGCGGGAGTACTGGCACAGATACGCAGTATTTT.